This TCR beta chain originates from a study of blood T cell repertoires in COVID-19. This clone was seen a few times. Other DNA sequences from this sample encode an identical CDR3 as well. The assay was immunoSEQ multiplex PCR, and TCRdb's table has in-frame clones only and misses some. Among 250,000 or so clones, 85% to 90% were seen once, and the ten largest hold approximately 5%. The V gene's germline CDR1 is SGHTA and CDR2 FQGNSA. There are 15 residues in the CDR3. V was clipped by 1 base and J by 1 base; unmatched bases: 1. The sequenced material came from peripheral blood. The V call is TRBV7-2, the J call TRBJ1-5; TRBD1 matches 7 bases. This receptor was identified in a woman aged 40 to 49 who had recovered from COVID-19. This CDR3 reads CASSLVQGSNQPQHF. Written as DNA, the CDR3 is TGTGCCAGCAGCTTAGTACAGGGGAGCAATCAGCCCCAGCATTTT.